The 10 T cell receptor beta chains given below trace back to one sample, sequenced in a study of T-cell reconstitution after alpha-beta-depleted transplantation in children. Construction of the TCRbeta library involved unique molecular identifiers. TCRdb re-analysed the PCR reads in MiXCR, keeping a single row per CDR3 protein. The top ten hold 1.1% of the sample, which has roughly 590,000 distinct CDR3 sequences, approximately 16% seen once. The source was PBMCs from the stem cell graft donor, collected from the stem cell graft. The receptors stem from a human donor who donated a stem cell graft to a child with acute myeloid leukemia.

The chain combines TRBV29-1 with TRBJ2-7; D tentatively reads TRBD1 or TRBD2 (5 bases each). The CDR3 contains 12 residues. Between the trimmed V and J ends, which lost 3 bases and 9 bases, there was a span of 15 bases. CDR1 and CDR2 from the germline V gene are SQVTM and ANQGSEA. CDR3 residues: CSVEKEGPLQYF. The CDR3 nucleotides are TGCAGCGTTGAGAAAGAGGGGCCCTTGCAGTACTTC.

The CDR3 DNA reads TGTGCCAGCCGCGGGGCGGAGGACACTGAAGCTTTCTTT. Residues: CASRGAEDTEAFF. The J gene is TRBJ1-1, the V gene TRBV7-9, with D tentatively TRBD1 (5 bases). V lost 8 bases, J lost 3 bases, and 13 bases lay in between. Germline V gene data show CDR1 as SEHNR and CDR2 as FQNEAQ (reference sequence). The CDR3 has 13 amino acids.

This clonotype has only a few counts. This chain connects TRBV10-3 to TRBJ2-2, with 12 bases lining up with TRBD1. Unmatched junction bases numbered 3, after V lost 6 bases and J lost 4 bases. Germline V gene sequence: CDR1 ENHRY, CDR2 SYGVKD. CDR3 length: 15 amino acids. CDR3 loop: CAIRGTGGVTGELFF. The CDR3 DNA follows: TGTGCCATCAGAGGGACAGGGGGCGTCACCGGGGAGCTGTTTTTT.

This clonotype was found once. The J gene is TRBJ1-1, the V gene TRBV27; no reliable D call. The CDR3 loop spans 15 amino acids. Germline V lookup: CDR1 MNHEY, CDR2 SMNVEV (reference sequence). Trimming left V 3 bases short and J 0 bases short, with 11 bases between. The CDR3 DNA sequence: TGTGCCAGCAGTTTCCAAGGACGGATGAACACTGAAGCTTTCTTT. This codes for CASSFQGRMNTEAFF.

The sample holds many counts of this clonotype. The chain joins TRBV29-1 to TRBJ1-1; 10 positions agree with TRBD1. With 6 bases clipped from V and 11 bases from J, the junction kept 12 bases outside the gene matches. The CDR3 covers 13 residues. Germline lookup yields CDR1 SQVTM and CDR2 ANQGSEA. The CDR3 loop is CSVDRGGAFTAFF. The CDR3 DNA follows: TGCAGCGTGGACAGGGGGGGTGCCTTTACGGCTTTCTTT.

The chain employs TRBV11-1 and TRBJ1-1; D gene unclear. Germline V gene data show CDR1 as SGHAT and CDR2 as FQDESV (reference sequence). This CDR3 has 15 amino acids. V dropped 7 bases and J dropped 0 bases, with 15 bases sitting between them. The CDR3 sequence is CASTQAGLMNTEAFF. Here the CDR3 DNA reads TGTGCCAGCACCCAGGCCGGGCTTATGAACACTGAAGCTTTCTTT.

This clonotype showed up many times. The chain combines TRBV21-1 with TRBJ1-5; the table's D gene call, TRBD1, was not cross checked with the DNA. TRBV21-1 is noted as a pseudogene. This CDR3 has 13 amino acids. The CDR3 spells CASEDSGRQPQHF. CDR3 nucleotides: TGTGCCAGCGAAGACTCGGGACGTCAGCCCCAGCATTTT.

The V gene is TRBV5-1, the J gene TRBJ2-5; D is unclear. V was shortened by 4 bases and J by 5 bases, with 6 bases between the two germline ends. The CDR3 runs 11 residues. The germline V gene encodes CDR1 SGHRS and CDR2 YFSETQ. The CDR3: CASSDSETQYF. CDR3 in DNA: TGCGCCAGCAGCGATTCGGAGACCCAGTACTTC.

This clonotype occurred many times. The V call is TRBV4-3, the J call TRBJ2-7; D ambiguous. Trimming pared 0 bases from V and 4 bases from J, leaving 7 bases between. This CDR3 has 13 amino acids. The germline gives CDR1 LGHNA, CDR2 YSLEER. CDR3 amino acids: CASSQDRGYEQYF. The CDR3 DNA reads as TGCGCCAGCAGCCAAGACAGAGGATACGAGCAGTACTTC.

This clonotype was detected ten times or more. This chain connects TRBV20-1 to TRBJ1-1, with D perhaps TRBD1 (6 bases). The germline CDR1 and CDR2 sequences are DFQATT and SNEGSKA (reference sequence). The CDR3 is made up of 12 amino acids. The ends were cut back, 6 bases at V and 6 bases at J, with 14 bases in the middle. CDR3 nucleotides: TGCAGTGCGGCTAACAGGGTCTCTGAAGCTTTCTTT. As protein: CSAANRVSEAFF.